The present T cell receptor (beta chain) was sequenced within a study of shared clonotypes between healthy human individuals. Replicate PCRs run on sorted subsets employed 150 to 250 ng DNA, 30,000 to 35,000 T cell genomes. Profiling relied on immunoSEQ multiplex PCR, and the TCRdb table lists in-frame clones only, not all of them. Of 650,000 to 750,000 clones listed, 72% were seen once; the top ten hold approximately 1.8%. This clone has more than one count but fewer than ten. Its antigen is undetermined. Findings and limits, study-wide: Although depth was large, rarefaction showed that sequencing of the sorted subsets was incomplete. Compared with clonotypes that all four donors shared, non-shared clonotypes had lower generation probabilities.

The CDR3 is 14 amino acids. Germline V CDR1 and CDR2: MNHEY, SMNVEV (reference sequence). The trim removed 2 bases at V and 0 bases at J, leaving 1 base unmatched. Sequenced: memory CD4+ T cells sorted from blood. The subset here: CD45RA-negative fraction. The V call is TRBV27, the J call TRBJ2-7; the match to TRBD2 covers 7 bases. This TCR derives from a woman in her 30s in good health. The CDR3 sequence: CASSLSGDSYEQYF. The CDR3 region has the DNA TGTGCCAGCAGTTTAAGCGGGGACTCCTACGAGCAGTACTTC.